This TCR beta chain comes out of a study of blood T cells in healthy people across ages. A sample-barcoded 5' primer and a J-beta primer mix were used in a second PCR of roughly 7 to 11 cycles. TCRdb re-analysed the 5' RACE reads in MiXCR, keeping a single row per CDR3 protein. Of about 1.5 million distinct CDR3 sequences listed, about 42% are singletons. In its sample, this clonotype was seen a few times. This CDR3 contains 15 residues. V was pared by 7 bases and J by 6 bases, with 19 bases between. Germline V gene sequence: CDR1 SNHLY, CDR2 FYNNEI. This chain connects TRBV2 to TRBJ1-5, with D hard to call. Input material: blood. The TCR originated in a woman younger than 35 in good health. This CDR3 is CASTAELSRGQPQHF. The DNA for the CDR3 is TGTGCCAGCACCGCCGAGTTGAGTCGGGGTCAGCCCCAGCATTTT.